This TCR beta chain was sequenced during a study of cytomegalovirus exposure and HLA in healthy donors. Study summary: About 85 million unique TCRs from HLA-typed donors were held in an early release of data. The study, taken as a whole, reports: Analysis was carried out at a later point, and it linked a missense DCLRE1C variant to TCR beta V- and J-gene trimming. Researchers counted around 170 TCR beta chains as cytomegalovirus-associated.

The CDR3 covers 14 residues. The V gene lost 3 bases and the J gene lost 4 bases, with 13 bases spanning the gap. Germline CDR1 reads SGDLS; CDR2 reads YYNGEE. PCR was performed using 60 Vbeta and 13 Jbeta primers. Some clones are missing from TCRdb's copy, which holds only in-frame ones; the method was immunoSEQ multiplex PCR. The sample has under 200,000 clones, roughly 76% seen once. Note on this clone: Its specificity is unknown.

Sequencing was carried out using PBMCs. V is TRBV9 and J is TRBJ1-2, with D hard to call. The TCR sequence derives from a human donor in good health. The CDR3 sequence is CASSGPGAGYGYTF. CDR3 coding DNA: TGTGCCAGCAGCGGACCAGGCGCAGGCTATGGCTACACCTTC.